A selection of T cell receptor beta chains follows, all from one sample in a study of blood T cell repertoires in COVID-19. Produced via immunoSEQ multiplex PCR; TCRdb's table is partial and in-frame only. The table shows around 250,000 clones, with approximately 81% occurring only once. Sequenced: PBMCs or T cells enriched from blood (not recorded which). These receptors came from a woman in her 50s who had been exposed to COVID-19. CDR3s include the opening cysteine and the closing phenylalanine or tryptophan. The order of the fields is CDR3 length, V gene, J gene, clone size, D gene, CDR3 DNA, CDR3 protein. D genes are given only for firm matches. Clone size, where shown, is once, few, many, or a class for clones that have expanded.

>17|TRBV24-1|TRBJ2-2|NA|NA
TGTGCCACCAGTGATCGCGACAGACTTTGGGGTACCGGGGAGCTGTTTTTT
CATSDRDRLWGTGELFF
>11|TRBV7-9|TRBJ1-1|NA|NA
TGTGCCAGCAGCTTAGGACAGTCAGCTTTCTTT
CASSLGQSAFF
>13|TRBV6-5|TRBJ1-2|NA|NA
TGTGCCAGCCAAGACAGAGCTAACTATGGCTACACCTTC
CASQDRANYGYTF
>13|TRBV27|TRBJ2-7|NA|NA
TGTGCCAGCAGGGGCAGGTTCTCCTACGAGCAGTACTTC
CASRGRFSYEQYF
>12|TRBV12-3/TRBV12-4|TRBJ1-1|few|TRBD1
TGTGCCAGCAGTCTAGGACAGGGCAAAGCTTTCTTT
CASSLGQGKAFF
>18|TRBV13|TRBJ2-6|NA|TRBD1
TGTGCCAGCAGCAACGGACAGGGGGCAATCACTGGGGCCAACGTCCTGACTTTC
CASSNGQGAITGANVLTF
>16|TRBV9|TRBJ1-4|once|TRBD1
TGTGCCAGCAGCGTAGGGGACAGGGAGGGTAATGAAAAACTGTTTTTT
CASSVGDREGNEKLFF
>11|TRBV12-3/TRBV12-4|TRBJ1-1|NA|NA
TGTGCCAGCAGTTTAGCATTAGAAGCTTTCTTT
CASSLALEAFF
>14|TRBV7-2|TRBJ1-2|NA|TRBD1
TGTGCCAGCAGCTTATCTTGGACAGGCTATGGCTACACCTTC
CASSLSWTGYGYTF
>12|TRBV29-1|TRBJ1-5|NA|NA
TGCAGCGTTGTCACAGGGAATTGGGACGAGCATTTT
CSVVTGNWDEHF
>18|TRBV4-3|TRBJ2-2|NA|NA
TGCGCCAGCAGCCAAGAACTGGCAGGGCCCATGAACACCGGGGAGCTGTTTTTT
CASSQELAGPMNTGELFF
>15|TRBV19|TRBJ2-7|once|NA
TGTGCCAGTAGTACCCCCCAACTAGCCCCCTACGAGCAGTACTTC
CASSTPQLAPYEQYF
>18|TRBV4-3|TRBJ2-5|NA|TRBD2
TGCGCCAGCAGCCAAGGGGTTGGACTAGCGGGGTGGGAAGAGACCCAGTACTTC
CASSQGVGLAGWEETQYF
>14|TRBV24-1|TRBJ1-2|NA|NA
TGTGCCACCAGTGATACCGGGACTGAGGGTGGCTACACCTTC
CATSDTGTEGGYTF
>14|TRBV30|TRBJ1-2|NA|NA
TGTGCCTGGAGTGTAGGGGCCGGCCCCTATGGCTACACCTTC
CAWSVGAGPYGYTF
>17|TRBV4-1|TRBJ1-3|NA|TRBD1
TGCGCCAGCAGCCAAGATAAGGGGACAGATGTTGGAAACACCATATATTTT
CASSQDKGTDVGNTIYF
>14|TRBV28|TRBJ1-3|few|NA
TGTGCCAGCAGTCTACTATACTCTGGAAACACCATATATTTT
CASSLLYSGNTIYF
>15|TRBV4-2|TRBJ1-4|NA|NA
TGTGCCAGCAGCCACGGGGGGGAGACTAATGAAAAACTGTTTTTT
CASSHGGETNEKLFF
>13|TRBV27|TRBJ1-2|NA|NA
TGTGCCAGCAGTTTTTTGGGGAGCTATGGCTACACCTTC
CASSFLGSYGYTF
>15|TRBV5-6|TRBJ1-3|NA|TRBD1
TGTGCCAGCAGCCCGACAGGGCTTTCTGGAAACACCATATATTTT
CASSPTGLSGNTIYF
>15|TRBV5-5|TRBJ1-1|NA|NA
TGTGCCAGCAGCCCACACGGGGGGATGAACACTGAAGCTTTCTTT
CASSPHGGMNTEAFF
>15|TRBV30|TRBJ2-5|NA|NA
TGTGCCTGGAGCGCCCGGGGGGCCCGCGAGGTGACCCAGTACTTC
CAWSARGAREVTQYF
>15|TRBV7-9|TRBJ1-3|NA|NA
TGTGCCAGCAGCTTGCGGAATTCCCCTGGAAACACCATATATTTT
CASSLRNSPGNTIYF
>14|TRBV28|TRBJ1-6|NA|NA
TGTGCCAGCGGGGAGGGACTGTTAAATTCACCCCTCCACTTT
CASGEGLLNSPLHF
>14|TRBV2|TRBJ2-7|few|NA
TGTGCCAGCAGTTCTCCGGGACTTATCTACGAGCAGTACTTC
CASSSPGLIYEQYF
>14|TRBV6-2/TRBV6-3|TRBJ1-6|NA|TRBD1
TGTGCCAGCAGTGATGGAGGGGGCTTCGGGTCCCTCCACTTT
CASSDGGGFGSLHF
>18|TRBV7-2|TRBJ1-6|NA|NA
TGTGCCAGCAGCTTTCCCCTCACTGGAGGGAGGATGGATTCACCCCTCCACTTT
CASSFPLTGGRMDSPLHF
>15|TRBV21-1|TRBJ2-5|NA|NA
TGTACCAGCAGCGCCCGGACAGGGGGGAGGGAGACCCAGTACTTC
CTSSARTGGRETQYF
>15|TRBV28|TRBJ2-2|NA|TRBD2
TGTGCCAGCAGTCGGGACGGACTAGCGGCCGGGGAGCTGTTTTTT
CASSRDGLAAGELFF
>15|TRBV15|TRBJ1-1|NA|NA
TGTGCCACCAGCAGAGACAGGGCGGTAAATACTGAAGCTTTCTTT
CATSRDRAVNTEAFF
>17|TRBV3-1/TRBV3-2|TRBJ2-2|NA|TRBD1
TGTGCCAGCAGCCGCTCTGCCGGGACAGGAACTACCGGGGAGCTGTTTTTT
CASSRSAGTGTTGELFF
>13|TRBV12-3/TRBV12-4|TRBJ1-1|NA|NA
TGTGCCAGCAGCCCTTATGGGAGCGCTGAAGCTTTCTTT
CASSPYGSAEAFF
>16|TRBV7-3|TRBJ2-3|NA|NA
TGTGCCAGCAGCTTAGATGGCGGAGGTAGCACAGATACGCAGTATTTT
CASSLDGGGSTDTQYF
>14|TRBV4-3|TRBJ1-4|few|NA
TGCGCCAGCAGCCAAGAACGAGGGGGTGAAAAACTGTTTTTT
CASSQERGGEKLFF
>14|TRBV2|TRBJ2-7|NA|TRBD1
TGTGCCAGCATTTTCGACAGGGCCACCTACGAGCAGTACTTC
CASIFDRATYEQYF
>13|TRBV19|TRBJ1-2|NA|NA
TGTGCCAGTAGTTCCCTTTTAGACTATGGCTACACCTTC
CASSSLLDYGYTF
>16|TRBV10-3|TRBJ2-1|NA|NA
TGTGCCATCAGTGAGTCCACAGGGAGCTCCTACAATGAGCAGTTCTTC
CAISESTGSSYNEQFF
>15|TRBV5-4|TRBJ2-2|NA|NA
TGTGCCAGCAGCCTCCGGGACACATCCACCGGGGAGCTGTTTTTT
CASSLRDTSTGELFF
>14|TRBV19|TRBJ2-1|few|TRBD2
TGTGCCAGTAGTATAGAGGGTAGCGGGGGAGAGCAGTTCTTC
CASSIEGSGGEQFF
>15|TRBV18|TRBJ1-1|NA|NA
TGTGCCAGCTCACCTAACAGGCAATTGAACACTGAAGCTTTCTTT
CASSPNRQLNTEAFF
>14|TRBV5-1|TRBJ2-7|NA|NA
TGCGCCAGCAACCCCTACGGGAGCTCCTACGAGCAGTACTTC
CASNPYGSSYEQYF